The next 17 T cell receptor beta chains were all read from a single sample in a study of vaccination effects on CD4 cells after COVID-19. Sequenced by immunoSEQ multiplex PCR; TCRdb stores in-frame clones only, minus some. The sample carries 50,000 to 70,000 clones, 70% to 85% recorded once. These TCRs are of unknown antigen specificity. Cultured cells yielded isolated CD4+ T cells after 10 days. The specimen comprised CD4+ T cells from PBMCs cultured without peptide, sampled before COVID-19 vaccination. These TCRs come from a human donor who had a prior SARS-CoV-2 infection.

The rearrangement uses TRBV16 and TRBJ2-2; 7 bases agree with TRBD2. Germline CDR1 is KGHSY and CDR2 is FQNENV. The junction had 2 bases not matched to a gene; V was cut back by 2 bases and J by 5 bases. The CDR3 sequence is 14 residues long. The CDR3 nucleotides read TGTGCCAGCAGCCAAGTCGGGGGGACCGGGGAGCTGTTTTTT. Its translation: CASSQVGGTGELFF.

The chain is built from TRBV29-1 and TRBJ2-5; D is unclear. Germline CDR1 and CDR2: SQVTM and ANQGSEA. V gave up 3 bases and J gave up 5 bases, with 13 bases separating them. The CDR3 totals 13 residues. The CDR3 DNA follows: TGCAGCGTTGACTTTGGTAAAAGGGAGACCCAGTACTTC. It encodes CSVDFGKRETQYF.

This clone was detected only a few times. The J gene is TRBJ1-4, the V gene TRBV18, with D possibly matching TRBD1 (6 bases). The V gene's germline CDR1 is KGHSH and CDR2 LQKENI. The CDR3 extends over 15 amino acids. Trimming removed 6 bases from V and 5 bases from J, with 16 bases in between. CDR3 loop: CASSYLYRDNEKLFF. For the CDR3, the DNA is TGTGCCAGCTCGTACCTGTACAGGGACAATGAAAAACTGTTTTTT.

J is TRBJ2-3 and V is TRBV19; TRBD2 agrees at 15 bases. The CDR3 spans 19 residues. CDR1 and CDR2 (germline): LNHDA, SQIVND (reference sequence). After removal of 6 bases from V and 1 base from J, the junction contained 11 bases not matched to a gene. The CDR3 protein is CASSRRTSGREVGTDTQYF. CDR3 coding DNA: TGTGCCAGTAGCCGCAGGACTAGCGGGAGGGAGGTCGGCACAGATACGCAGTATTTT.

The chain combines TRBV30 with TRBJ2-2, with 9 bases matching TRBD1. J gave up 3 bases and V 3 bases, and 2 bases lay outside the gene matches. The germline V gene encodes CDR1 GTSNPN and CDR2 SVGIG (reference sequence). The CDR3 extends over 14 amino acids. The CDR3 nucleotides read TGTGCCTGGAGGGGACAGGGTTACACCGGGGAGCTGTTTTTT. This gives the protein CAWRGQGYTGELFF.

This sequence joins TRBV5-6 and TRBJ2-5; 7 positions agree with TRBD1. V was clipped by 5 bases and J by 5 bases; unmatched bases: 6. Looked up from germline, CDR1 is SGHDT and CDR2 is YYEEEE. CDR3 size: 13 residues. CDR3 sequence reads: CASSSDRLETQYF. CDR3 coding DNA: TGTGCCAGCAGTTCGGACAGGCTGGAGACCCAGTACTTC.

The chain uses TRBV12-3 or TRBV12-4 and TRBJ2-7, with 10 bases matching TRBD2. The CDR3 consists of 13 residues. V lost 6 bases and J lost 3; bases outside the gene matches: 2. The CDR3 spells CASSRLAGYEQYF. In nucleotides, the CDR3 is TGTGCCAGCAGCCGACTAGCGGGCTACGAGCAGTACTTC.

V is TRBV4-3 and J is TRBJ2-1, with TRBD2 as a possible D gene (5 bases). Germline values: CDR1 LGHNA, CDR2 YSLEER. This CDR3 is 13 amino acids long. V lost 1 base to trimming and J lost 11 bases, with 12 bases between them. CDR3 amino acids: CASSQGTHWKQFF. The CDR3 coding sequence is TGCGCCAGCAGCCAAGGGACTCACTGGAAGCAGTTCTTC.

The chain couples TRBV15 to TRBJ2-2; a possible D gene is TRBD2 (6 bases). The CDR3 contains 15 residues. Germline loops: CDR1 LNHNV, CDR2 YYDKDF (reference sequence). The V end was cut by 0 bases, the J end by 4 bases, with 9 bases between. CDR3 sequence: CATSRDRTITGELFF. The DNA for the CDR3 is TGTGCCACCAGCAGAGACCGGACTATCACCGGGGAGCTGTTTTTT.

V gene TRBV7-2 combines with J gene TRBJ2-2; the match to TRBD1 covers 7 bases. CDR1 is SGHTA, CDR2 FQGNSA, per germline. V lost 1 base and J lost 3; bases outside the gene matches: 5. The CDR3 runs 16 residues. CDR3 DNA sequence: TGTGCCAGCAGCTTAGGGCGACAGGGCTACACCGGGGAGCTGTTTTTT. This translates into CASSLGRQGYTGELFF.

The chain employs TRBV4-2 and TRBJ2-7; D is perhaps TRBD2 (6 bases). The V gene's germline CDR1 is LGHNA and CDR2 YNFKEQ. The ends were cut back, 0 bases at V and 12 bases at J, with 21 bases in the middle. CDR3 length: 15 residues. The CDR3 here is CASSQEEGLSRLLYF. The CDR3 DNA sequence: TGTGCCAGCAGCCAAGAGGAGGGTCTCTCGCGTCTTCTGTACTTC.

The chain combines TRBV4-3 with TRBJ2-2; 7 nucleotides line up with TRBD1. The CDR3 runs 17 residues. V lost 0 bases to trimming and J lost 2 bases; unmatched junction nucleotides: 6. From germline, CDR1 is LGHNA and CDR2 YSLEER. Here the CDR3 reads CASSQDRRQGNTGELFF. The CDR3 coding sequence is TGCGCCAGCAGCCAAGATCGTCGACAGGGTAACACCGGGGAGCTGTTTTTT.

The chain is built from TRBV7-3 and TRBJ2-1; 10 positions agree with TRBD2. The germline CDR1 and CDR2 sequences are SGHTA and FQGTGA. The CDR3 is made up of 16 amino acids. J was trimmed by 4 bases and V by 5 bases; bases with no gene match: 8. CDR3 amino acids: CASSISSGSGYNEQFF. The CDR3 DNA is TGTGCCAGCAGCATCTCTAGCGGGAGCGGGTACAATGAGCAGTTCTTC.

This rearrangement joins TRBV7-6 to TRBJ2-2, with 10 bases aligning to TRBD1. This CDR3 contains 16 residues. The J segment lost 6 bases and the V segment lost 5 bases, leaving 9 bases of the junction unmatched. The germline V gene encodes CDR1 SGHVS and CDR2 FNYEAQ. CDR3 amino acids: CASSPRGTGVAGELFF. Written as DNA, the CDR3 is TGTGCCAGCAGCCCACGCGGGACAGGGGTAGCCGGGGAGCTGTTTTTT.

The chain recombines TRBV6-6 with TRBJ2-2; D call uncertain. The CDR3 loop spans 14 amino acids. V gave up 6 bases and J gave up 5 bases, with 13 bases separating them. From germline, CDR1 is MNHNY and CDR2 SVGAGI (reference sequence). CDR3: CASRLDPETGELFF. The CDR3 bases are TGTGCCAGCAGACTTGACCCAGAGACCGGGGAGCTGTTTTTT.

This sequence joins TRBV2 and TRBJ1-5; no reliable D call. The CDR3 has 14 residues. From germline, CDR1 is SNHLY and CDR2 FYNNEI. V was shortened by 3 bases and J by 10 bases, with 16 bases between the two germline ends. CDR3 nucleotides: TGTGCCAGCAGTGATCCGATGACCTTGGGTCCCCAGCATTTT. Translating gives CASSDPMTLGPQHF.

The chain links TRBV5-1 to TRBJ2-7; D is possibly TRBD2 (7 bases). Germline assignment: CDR1 SGHRS and CDR2 YFSETQ. Trimming stripped 6 bases from V and 7 bases from J, with 23 bases between. This CDR3 region has 15 residues. CDR3 DNA: TGCGCCAGCATTATGACGGGGGGCCCAAATGAGGAGCAGTACTTC. Translation gives CASIMTGGPNEEQYF.